The table lists the clone carrying this TCR beta chain with a count of one. The source of the sample is a study of PD-1 and CTLA-4 blockade in melanoma. Trimming stripped 4 bases from V and 1 base from J, with 16 bases between. Per germline, CDR1 LGHDT and CDR2 YNNKEL (reference sequence). This CDR3 is built from 16 residues. Method: immunoSEQ multiplex PCR; TCRdb's copy keeps in-frame clones and lacks some. This table has about 21,000 clones, roughly 88% appearing once. The sequence derives from a human donor with melanoma. This material consisted of CD8+ T cells from peripheral blood, taken before anti-PD-1 treatment. The chain recombines TRBV3-1 (or the pseudogene TRBV3-2) with TRBJ2-5, with a weak D call TRBD1 (6 bases). In DNA, the CDR3 is TGTGCCAGCAGCCCAGGGGCGAGCGAAGTCCAAGAGACCCAGTACTTC. This translates into CASSPGASEVQETQYF.